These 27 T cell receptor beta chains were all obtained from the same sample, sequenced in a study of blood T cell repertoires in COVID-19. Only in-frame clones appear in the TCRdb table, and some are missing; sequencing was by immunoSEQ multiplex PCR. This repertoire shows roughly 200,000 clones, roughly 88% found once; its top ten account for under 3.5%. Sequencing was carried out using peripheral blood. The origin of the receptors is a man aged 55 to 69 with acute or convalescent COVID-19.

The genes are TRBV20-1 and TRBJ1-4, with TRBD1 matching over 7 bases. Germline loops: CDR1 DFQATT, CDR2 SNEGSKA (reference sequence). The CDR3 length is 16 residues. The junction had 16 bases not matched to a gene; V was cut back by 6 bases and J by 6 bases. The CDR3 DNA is TGCAGTGCCAGTAAACCCACAGGGGAGGACGATGAAAAACTGTTTTTT. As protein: CSASKPTGEDDEKLFF.

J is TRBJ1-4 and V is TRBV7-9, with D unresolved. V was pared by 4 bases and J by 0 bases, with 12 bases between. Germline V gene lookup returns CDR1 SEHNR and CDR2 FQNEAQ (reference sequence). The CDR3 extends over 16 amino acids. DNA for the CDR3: TGTGCCAGCAGCTCACCCGGCCAGGCAACTAATGAAAAACTGTTTTTT. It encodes CASSSPGQATNEKLFF.

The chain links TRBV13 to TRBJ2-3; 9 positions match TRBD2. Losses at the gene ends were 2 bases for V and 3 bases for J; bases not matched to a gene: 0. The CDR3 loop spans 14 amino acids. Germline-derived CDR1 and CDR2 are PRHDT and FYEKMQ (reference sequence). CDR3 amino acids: CASSLLAGTDTQYF. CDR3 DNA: TGTGCCAGCAGCTTACTAGCGGGGACAGATACGCAGTATTTT.

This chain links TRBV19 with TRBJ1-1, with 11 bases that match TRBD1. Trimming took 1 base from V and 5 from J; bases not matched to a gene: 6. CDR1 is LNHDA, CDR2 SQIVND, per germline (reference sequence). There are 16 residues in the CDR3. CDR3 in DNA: TGTGCCAGTAGTATAGTTTTCGGGACAGGGGGAACTGAAGCTTTCTTT. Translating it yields CASSIVFGTGGTEAFF.

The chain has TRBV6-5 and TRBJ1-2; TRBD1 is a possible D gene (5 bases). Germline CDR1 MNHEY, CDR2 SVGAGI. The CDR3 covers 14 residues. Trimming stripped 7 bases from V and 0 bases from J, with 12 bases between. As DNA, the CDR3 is TGTGCCAGCACTATCGGGACTTCTAACTATGGCTACACCTTC. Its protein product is CASTIGTSNYGYTF.

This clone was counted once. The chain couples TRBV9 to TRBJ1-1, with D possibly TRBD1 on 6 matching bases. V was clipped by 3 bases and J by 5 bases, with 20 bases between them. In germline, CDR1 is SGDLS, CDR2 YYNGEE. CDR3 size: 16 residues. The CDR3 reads CASSAYARGQRTEAFF. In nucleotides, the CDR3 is TGTGCCAGCAGCGCCTACGCCAGGGGACAAAGGACTGAAGCTTTCTTT.

The CDR3 nucleotides read TGTGCCAGCAGTCCCCTCGGGGGAGAGGACACTGAAGCTTTCTTT. It yields the protein CASSPLGGEDTEAFF. The chain is built from TRBV27 and TRBJ1-1, with D tentatively TRBD1 (5 bases). The CDR3 totals 15 residues. Trimming removed 5 bases from V and 3 bases from J, with 16 bases in between. Germline CDR1 MNHEY, CDR2 SMNVEV (reference sequence).

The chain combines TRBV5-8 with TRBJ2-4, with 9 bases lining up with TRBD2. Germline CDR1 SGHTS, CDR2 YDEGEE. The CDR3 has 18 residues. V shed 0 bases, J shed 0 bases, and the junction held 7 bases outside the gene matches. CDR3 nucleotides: TGTGCCAGCAGCTTGGTTACCACTAGCGGGCTAGCCAAAAACATTCAGTACTTC. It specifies CASSLVTTSGLAKNIQYF. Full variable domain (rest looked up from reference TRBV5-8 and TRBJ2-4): EAGVTQSPTHLIKTRGQQATLRCSPISGHTSVYWYQQALGLGLQFLLWYDEGEERNRGNFPPRFSGRQFPNYSSELNVNALELEDSALYLCASSLVTTSGLAKNIQYFGAGTRLSVL.

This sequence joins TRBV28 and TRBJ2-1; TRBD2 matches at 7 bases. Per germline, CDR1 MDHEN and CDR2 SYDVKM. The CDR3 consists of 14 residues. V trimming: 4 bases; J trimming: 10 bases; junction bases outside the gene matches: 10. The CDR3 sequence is CASSSPGGLGEQFF. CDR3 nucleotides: TGTGCCAGCAGTTCCCCCGGGGGGTTAGGGGAGCAGTTCTTC.

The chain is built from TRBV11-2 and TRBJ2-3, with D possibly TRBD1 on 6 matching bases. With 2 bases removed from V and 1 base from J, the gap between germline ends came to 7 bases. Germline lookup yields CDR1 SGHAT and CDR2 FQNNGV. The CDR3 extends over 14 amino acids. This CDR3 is CASSLNRGTDTQYF. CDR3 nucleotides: TGTGCCAGCAGCTTAAACAGGGGCACAGATACGCAGTATTTT.

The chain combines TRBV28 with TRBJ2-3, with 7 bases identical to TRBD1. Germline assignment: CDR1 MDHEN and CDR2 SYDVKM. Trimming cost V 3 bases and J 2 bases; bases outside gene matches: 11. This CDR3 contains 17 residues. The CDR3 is CASSFSYAGGFTDTQYF. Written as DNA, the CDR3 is TGTGCCAGCAGTTTCTCCTACGCAGGGGGTTTCACAGATACGCAGTATTTT.

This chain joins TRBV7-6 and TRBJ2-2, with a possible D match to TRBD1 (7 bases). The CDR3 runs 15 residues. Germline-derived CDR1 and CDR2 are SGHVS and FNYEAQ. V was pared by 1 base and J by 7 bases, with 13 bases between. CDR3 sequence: CASSLESRGVGELFF. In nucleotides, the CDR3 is TGTGCCAGCAGCTTAGAGAGCAGGGGGGTCGGGGAGCTGTTTTTT.

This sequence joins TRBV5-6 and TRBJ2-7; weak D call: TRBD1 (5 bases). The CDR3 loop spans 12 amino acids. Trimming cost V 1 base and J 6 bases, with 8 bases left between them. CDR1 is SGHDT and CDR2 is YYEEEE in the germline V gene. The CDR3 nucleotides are TGTGCCAGCAGCTTGTGGACATCCGAGCAGTACTTC. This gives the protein CASSLWTSEQYF.

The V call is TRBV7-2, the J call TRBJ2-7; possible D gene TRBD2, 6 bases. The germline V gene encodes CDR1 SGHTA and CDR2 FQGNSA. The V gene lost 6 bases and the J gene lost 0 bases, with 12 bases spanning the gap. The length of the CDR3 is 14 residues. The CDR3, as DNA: TGTGCCAGCAGACGGGACTCTAGCTCCTACGAGCAGTACTTC. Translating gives CASRRDSSSYEQYF.

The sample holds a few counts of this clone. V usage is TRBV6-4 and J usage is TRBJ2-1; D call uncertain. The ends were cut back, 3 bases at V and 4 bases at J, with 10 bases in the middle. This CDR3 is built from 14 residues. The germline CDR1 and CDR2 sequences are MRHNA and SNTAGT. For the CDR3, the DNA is TGTGCCAGCAGTGAACAGAGCTTTTACAATGAGCAGTTCTTC. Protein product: CASSEQSFYNEQFF.

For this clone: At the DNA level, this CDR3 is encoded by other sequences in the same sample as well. The CDR3 loop is CASSYRQGQETQYF. CDR3 coding DNA: TGTGCCAGCAGCTATCGACAGGGGCAAGAGACCCAGTACTTC. The chain couples TRBV5-6 to TRBJ2-5; the match to TRBD1 covers 8 bases. Germline-derived CDR1 and CDR2 are SGHDT and YYEEEE. V dropped 3 bases and J dropped 2; count of bases not matched to a gene: 3. The CDR3 sequence is 14 residues long.

The CDR3 region has the DNA TGTGCCTGGAGTGGGGACTTGCCTAATGAAAAACTGTTTTTT. Its translation is CAWSGDLPNEKLFF. V gene TRBV30 combines with J gene TRBJ1-4, with D possibly matching TRBD1 (5 bases). There are 14 residues in the CDR3. Between the trimmed V and J ends, which lost 1 base and 3 bases, there was a span of 9 bases. Germline CDR1 and CDR2: GTSNPN and SVGIG (reference sequence).

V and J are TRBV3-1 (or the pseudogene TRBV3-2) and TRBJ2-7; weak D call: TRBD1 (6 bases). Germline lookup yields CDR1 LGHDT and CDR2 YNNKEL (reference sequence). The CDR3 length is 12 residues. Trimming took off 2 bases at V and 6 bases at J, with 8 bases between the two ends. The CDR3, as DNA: TGTGCCAGCAGCCAACGGGACACCGAGCAGTACTTC. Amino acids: CASSQRDTEQYF.

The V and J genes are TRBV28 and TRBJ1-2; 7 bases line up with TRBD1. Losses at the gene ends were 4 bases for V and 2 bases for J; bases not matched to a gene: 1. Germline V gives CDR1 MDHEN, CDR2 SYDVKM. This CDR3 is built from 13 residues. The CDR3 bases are TGTGCCAGCAGTTGGGGACAGAACTATGGCTACACCTTC. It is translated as CASSWGQNYGYTF.

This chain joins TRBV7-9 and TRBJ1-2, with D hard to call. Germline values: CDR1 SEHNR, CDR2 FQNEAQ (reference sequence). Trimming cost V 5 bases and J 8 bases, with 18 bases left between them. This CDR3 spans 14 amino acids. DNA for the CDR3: TGTGCCAGCAGCCCGGCTGGGTCAGGCGGGGGCTACACCTTC. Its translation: CASSPAGSGGGYTF.

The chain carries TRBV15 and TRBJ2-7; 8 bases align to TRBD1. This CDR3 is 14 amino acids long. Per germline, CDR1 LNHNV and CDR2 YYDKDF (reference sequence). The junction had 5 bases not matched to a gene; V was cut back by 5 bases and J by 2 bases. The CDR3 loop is CATSGGDRPYEQYF. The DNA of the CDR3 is TGTGCCACCAGCGGAGGGGACAGGCCCTACGAGCAGTACTTC.

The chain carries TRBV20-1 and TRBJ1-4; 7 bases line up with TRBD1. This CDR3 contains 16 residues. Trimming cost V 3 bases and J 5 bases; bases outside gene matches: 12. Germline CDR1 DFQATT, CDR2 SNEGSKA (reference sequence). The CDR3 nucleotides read TGCAGTGCTAGTGGCAGGGGGGTGGGCTTAAATGAAAAACTGTTTTTT. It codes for CSASGRGVGLNEKLFF.

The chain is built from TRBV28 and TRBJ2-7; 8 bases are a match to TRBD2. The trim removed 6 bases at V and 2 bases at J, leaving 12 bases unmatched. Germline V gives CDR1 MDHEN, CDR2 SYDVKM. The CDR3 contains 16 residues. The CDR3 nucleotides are TGTGCCAGCAGCTCGTCGGGAGCGGGAGAAACCTACGAGCAGTACTTC. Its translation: CASSSSGAGETYEQYF. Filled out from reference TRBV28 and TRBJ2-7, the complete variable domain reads DVKVTQSSRYLVKRTGEKVFLECVQDMDHENMFWYRQDPGLGLRLIYFSYDVKMKEKGDIPEGYSVSREKKERFSLILESASTNQTSMYLCASSSSGAGETYEQYFGPGTRLTVT.

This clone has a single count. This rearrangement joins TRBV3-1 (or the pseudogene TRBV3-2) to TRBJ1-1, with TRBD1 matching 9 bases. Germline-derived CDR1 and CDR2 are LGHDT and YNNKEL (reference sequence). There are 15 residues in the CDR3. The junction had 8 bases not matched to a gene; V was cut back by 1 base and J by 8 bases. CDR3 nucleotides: TGTGCCAGCAGCCAAGGGACAGGGGACGTCGCCGAAGCTTTCTTT. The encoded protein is CASSQGTGDVAEAFF.

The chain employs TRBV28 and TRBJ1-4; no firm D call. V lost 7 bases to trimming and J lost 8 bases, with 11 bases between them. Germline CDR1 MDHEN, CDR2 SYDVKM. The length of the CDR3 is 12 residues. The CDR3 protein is CASTRGSEKLFF. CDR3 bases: TGTGCCAGCACTCGGGGTTCGGAAAAACTGTTTTTT.

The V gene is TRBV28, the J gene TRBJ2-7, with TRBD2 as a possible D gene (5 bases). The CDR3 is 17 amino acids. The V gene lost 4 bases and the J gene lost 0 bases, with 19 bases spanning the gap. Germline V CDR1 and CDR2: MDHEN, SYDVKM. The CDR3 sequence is CASSSHRGELSSYEQYF. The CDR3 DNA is TGTGCCAGCAGTTCCCACCGTGGGGAGCTGAGCTCCTACGAGCAGTACTTC. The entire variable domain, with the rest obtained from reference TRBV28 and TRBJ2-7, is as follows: DVKVTQSSRYLVKRTGEKVFLECVQDMDHENMFWYRQDPGLGLRLIYFSYDVKMKEKGDIPEGYSVSREKKERFSLILESASTNQTSMYLCASSSHRGELSSYEQYFGPGTRLTVT.

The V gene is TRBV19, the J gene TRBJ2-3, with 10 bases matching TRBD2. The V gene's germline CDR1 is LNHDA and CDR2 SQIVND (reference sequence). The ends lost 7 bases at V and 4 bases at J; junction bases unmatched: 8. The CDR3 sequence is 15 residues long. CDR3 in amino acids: CASNPGTSVADTQYF. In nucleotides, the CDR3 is TGTGCCAGTAACCCCGGGACTAGCGTCGCAGATACGCAGTATTTT.